This T cell receptor beta chain is drawn from a study of blood T cell repertoires in COVID-19. Study-wide background: Samples taken during acute and convalescent COVID-19 were collected in the United States, Italy and Spain. T cells, B-cell-depleted T cells, or PBMCs supplied cDNA or gDNA.

In the authors' methods: The assay estimated nucleated cells by amplifying reference gene primers. Method: immunoSEQ multiplex PCR; TCRdb's copy keeps in-frame clones and lacks some. V and J calls and clone size follow that table, whereas D and trimming were derived from the DNA. The table records roughly 43,000 clones, roughly 84% of them present only once. The V and J ends lost 0 bases and 7 bases respectively, with 9 bases between them. CDR3 length equals 13 residues. The germline V gene has CDR1 SEHNR and CDR2 FQNEAQ (reference sequence). The sequenced sample consisted of peripheral blood. This clonotype originated in a woman in her 70s with acute or convalescent COVID-19. V usage is TRBV7-9 and J usage is TRBJ1-1; tentative D call: TRBD1 (5 bases). The CDR3 sequence is CASSLAGGNEAFF. The CDR3 DNA reads TGTGCCAGCAGCTTAGCGGGGGGGAATGAAGCTTTCTTT.